These T cell receptor beta chains were read from a single sample in a study of blood T cell repertoires in COVID-19. Repertoires were generated with immunoSEQ multiplex PCR, while TCRdb's copy carries only in-frame clones and drops some. Of some 110,000 clones detected, around 74% appear once; the ten largest clones hold around 19%. The sample taken for sequencing was peripheral blood. The receptors were gathered from a woman between 70 and 85 years old with acute or convalescent COVID-19. The CDR3 runs from the conserved cysteine through the conserved F or W. D genes are given only for firm matches. Clone size is shown for a subset of rows, as once, few, many or a class of expanded clone.

V gene: TRBV19
clone size: NA
D gene: TRBD1
J gene: TRBJ1-3
CDR3 protein: CASTTRDSYVSGNTIYF
CDR3 DNA: TGTGCCAGTACAACTAGGGACAGCTACGTCTCTGGAAACACCATATATTTT

V gene: TRBV5-6
clone size: NA
D gene: NA
J gene: TRBJ1-5
CDR3 protein: CASSFSGERPQHF
CDR3 DNA: TGTGCCAGCAGCTTCTCCGGGGAACGGCCCCAGCATTTT

V gene: TRBV5-4
clone size: NA
D gene: TRBD1
J gene: TRBJ2-7
CDR3 protein: CASSPAGQGVEQYF
CDR3 DNA: TGTGCCAGCAGCCCGGCGGGACAGGGTGTTGAGCAGTACTTC

V gene: TRBV6-2/TRBV6-3
clone size: NA
D gene: NA
J gene: TRBJ1-4
CDR3 protein: CASSPDFEKLFF
CDR3 DNA: TGTGCCAGCAGTCCGGACTTTGAAAAACTGTTTTTT

V gene: TRBV19
clone size: once
D gene: TRBD2
J gene: TRBJ2-2
CDR3 protein: CASSRTSGGSGMGGELFF
CDR3 DNA: TGTGCCAGTAGTAGGACTAGCGGGGGCTCGGGAATGGGCGGGGAGCTGTTTTTT

V gene: TRBV7-2
clone size: NA
D gene: NA
J gene: TRBJ1-5
CDR3 protein: CASSYVQGQPQHF
CDR3 DNA: TGTGCCAGCAGCTACGTACAGGGTCAGCCCCAGCATTTT

V gene: TRBV7-2
clone size: NA
D gene: TRBD1
J gene: TRBJ1-2
CDR3 protein: CASSLLPGQASKGYTF
CDR3 DNA: TGTGCCAGCAGCTTATTACCGGGACAGGCCTCTAAAGGCTACACCTTC

V gene: TRBV5-1
clone size: few
D gene: NA
J gene: TRBJ2-2
CDR3 protein: CASSLALGSRELFF
CDR3 DNA: TGCGCCAGCAGCTTGGCCCTGGGGAGTCGGGAGCTGTTTTTT

V gene: TRBV15
clone size: NA
D gene: TRBD1
J gene: TRBJ1-4
CDR3 protein: CATSSTQGAFWEKLFF
CDR3 DNA: TGTGCCACCAGCAGTACACAGGGGGCGTTTTGGGAAAAACTGTTTTTT

V gene: TRBV6-2/TRBV6-3
clone size: NA
D gene: NA
J gene: TRBJ2-5
CDR3 protein: CASSYSDRQETQYF
CDR3 DNA: TGTGCCAGCAGTTACTCCGACAGGCAAGAGACCCAGTACTTC

V gene: TRBV27
clone size: few
D gene: TRBD1
J gene: TRBJ2-7
CDR3 protein: CASLGQGSYEQYF
CDR3 DNA: TGTGCCAGCTTGGGACAGGGCTCCTACGAGCAGTACTTC

V gene: TRBV29-1
clone size: NA
D gene: TRBD1
J gene: TRBJ1-1
CDR3 protein: CSVGQGNTEAFF
CDR3 DNA: TGCAGCGTTGGACAGGGGAATACTGAAGCTTTCTTT

V gene: TRBV27
clone size: few
D gene: NA
J gene: TRBJ1-5
CDR3 protein: CASSLWGGRPQHF
CDR3 DNA: TGTGCCAGCAGTTTATGGGGGGGTAGGCCCCAGCATTTT

V gene: TRBV18
clone size: NA
D gene: NA
J gene: TRBJ1-4
CDR3 protein: CASSRTPNEKLFF
CDR3 DNA: TGTGCCAGCTCAAGGACACCCAATGAAAAACTGTTTTTT

V gene: TRBV6-1
clone size: NA
D gene: NA
J gene: TRBJ1-5
CDR3 protein: CASSETSRNQPQHF
CDR3 DNA: TGTGCCAGCAGTGAAACTTCGAGAAATCAGCCCCAGCATTTT

V gene: TRBV5-6
clone size: NA
D gene: NA
J gene: TRBJ1-5
CDR3 protein: CASSRSSNQPQHF
CDR3 DNA: TGTGCCAGTTCTAGGTCTAGCAATCAGCCCCAGCATTTT

V gene: TRBV10-2
clone size: NA
D gene: NA
J gene: TRBJ1-1
CDR3 protein: CASSGRAGENTEAFF
CDR3 DNA: TGCGCCAGCAGTGGTAGGGCAGGGGAGAACACTGAAGCTTTCTTT

V gene: TRBV5-1
clone size: few
D gene: TRBD1
J gene: TRBJ2-7
CDR3 protein: CASKGQGLSYEQYF
CDR3 DNA: TGCGCCAGCAAGGGACAGGGCTTGTCCTACGAGCAGTACTTC

V gene: TRBV9
clone size: NA
D gene: NA
J gene: TRBJ1-1
CDR3 protein: CASSPGQGLMNTEAFF
CDR3 DNA: TGTGCCAGCAGCCCGGGGCAGGGACTTATGAACACTGAAGCTTTCTTT

V gene: TRBV27
clone size: NA
D gene: NA
J gene: TRBJ1-6
CDR3 protein: CASSFGEHGVNSPLHF
CDR3 DNA: TGTGCCAGCAGTTTTGGGGAACACGGGGTAAATTCACCCCTCCACTTT

V gene: TRBV5-6
clone size: few
D gene: TRBD1
J gene: TRBJ1-2
CDR3 protein: CASSQGQGARGYTF
CDR3 DNA: TGTGCCAGCAGCCAGGGACAGGGGGCCCGCGGCTACACCTTC

V gene: TRBV10-3
clone size: NA
D gene: NA
J gene: TRBJ2-2
CDR3 protein: CAISEVGGGEATGELFF
CDR3 DNA: TGTGCCATCAGTGAGGTAGGGGGGGGCGAGGCCACCGGGGAGCTGTTTTTT

V gene: TRBV5-1
clone size: NA
D gene: TRBD2
J gene: TRBJ2-1
CDR3 protein: CASSLAGAGSYNEQFF
CDR3 DNA: TGCGCCAGCAGCTTGGCCGGAGCGGGGTCCTACAATGAGCAGTTCTTC

V gene: TRBV6-6
clone size: NA
D gene: TRBD2
J gene: TRBJ2-3
CDR3 protein: CASSRTPGGLAGAPGDTQYF
CDR3 DNA: TGTGCCAGCAGCCGAACCCCAGGGGGGCTAGCGGGGGCACCGGGAGATACGCAGTATTTT

V gene: TRBV7-9
clone size: NA
D gene: NA
J gene: TRBJ1-1
CDR3 protein: CASSPTGEAFF
CDR3 DNA: TGTGCCAGCAGCCCGACAGGAGAAGCTTTCTTT

V gene: TRBV12-5
clone size: NA
D gene: NA
J gene: TRBJ1-2
CDR3 protein: CASGLWDIPTF
CDR3 DNA: TGTGCTAGTGGTTTGTGGGACATACCTACCTTC

V gene: TRBV11-2
clone size: few
D gene: NA
J gene: TRBJ1-3
CDR3 protein: CASSWVQGRSGNTIYF
CDR3 DNA: TGTGCCAGCAGCTGGGTACAGGGACGCTCTGGAAACACCATATATTTT

V gene: TRBV5-1
clone size: few
D gene: TRBD1
J gene: TRBJ1-5
CDR3 protein: CASSLQGQGNQPQHF
CDR3 DNA: TGCGCCAGCAGCTTGCAAGGACAGGGAAATCAGCCCCAGCATTTT

V gene: TRBV12-5
clone size: NA
D gene: TRBD2
J gene: TRBJ2-1
CDR3 protein: CASLIAGGSNEQFF
CDR3 DNA: TGTGCTAGCCTTATAGCGGGGGGGTCCAATGAGCAGTTCTTC

V gene: TRBV5-1
clone size: NA
D gene: TRBD1
J gene: TRBJ1-1
CDR3 protein: CASSRDRANGNTEAFF
CDR3 DNA: TGCGCCAGCAGCAGGGACAGGGCTAACGGGAACACTGAAGCTTTCTTT

V gene: TRBV18
clone size: once
D gene: NA
J gene: TRBJ1-1
CDR3 protein: CASSTEENTEAFF
CDR3 DNA: TGTGCCAGCTCGACAGAGGAGAACACTGAAGCTTTCTTT

V gene: TRBV5-1
clone size: NA
D gene: TRBD1
J gene: TRBJ1-2
CDR3 protein: CASSPTGGYRYTF
CDR3 DNA: TGCGCCAGCAGTCCGACAGGGGGCTATCGCTACACCTTC

V gene: TRBV5-1
clone size: NA
D gene: NA
J gene: TRBJ1-2
CDR3 protein: CASSEDRYGYTF
CDR3 DNA: TGCGCCAGCAGCGAGGACAGATATGGCTACACCTTC

V gene: TRBV21-1
clone size: NA
D gene: NA
J gene: TRBJ1-2
CDR3 protein: CASSKAEAEGGYTF
CDR3 DNA: TGTGCCAGCAGCAAAGCCGAGGCAGAAGGAGGCTACACCTTC

V gene: TRBV19
clone size: once
D gene: TRBD2
J gene: TRBJ2-1
CDR3 protein: CASSIVTSGGVYNEQFF
CDR3 DNA: TGTGCCAGTAGTATAGTTACTAGCGGGGGGGTATACAATGAGCAGTTCTTC

V gene: TRBV7-2
clone size: NA
D gene: TRBD2
J gene: TRBJ2-2
CDR3 protein: CASSVSGVNTGELFF
CDR3 DNA: TGTGCCAGCAGCGTTAGCGGGGTGAACACCGGGGAGCTGTTTTTT

V gene: TRBV11-2
clone size: NA
D gene: NA
J gene: TRBJ1-1
CDR3 protein: CASSPTGVNTEAFF
CDR3 DNA: TGTGCCAGCAGCCCCACGGGGGTGAACACTGAAGCTTTCTTT

V gene: TRBV30
clone size: NA
D gene: TRBD1
J gene: TRBJ1-4
CDR3 protein: CAWSSRTGGNEKLFF
CDR3 DNA: TGTGCCTGGAGTTCCCGGACAGGGGGTAATGAAAAACTGTTTTTT

V gene: TRBV5-1
clone size: NA
D gene: TRBD2
J gene: TRBJ2-5
CDR3 protein: CASSLVAGGQETQYF
CDR3 DNA: TGCGCCAGCAGCTTGGTAGCGGGGGGCCAAGAGACCCAGTACTTC

V gene: TRBV6-5
clone size: NA
D gene: TRBD1
J gene: TRBJ1-2
CDR3 protein: CASRLAGGADYGYTF
CDR3 DNA: TGTGCCAGCAGGTTGGCAGGGGGCGCGGACTATGGCTACACCTTC

V gene: TRBV5-1
clone size: NA
D gene: NA
J gene: TRBJ1-1
CDR3 protein: CASSLGGAENTEAFF
CDR3 DNA: TGCGCCAGCAGCTTGGGCGGGGCTGAGAACACTGAAGCTTTCTTT

V gene: TRBV14
clone size: NA
D gene: TRBD1
J gene: TRBJ2-7
CDR3 protein: CASSFSGTGSYEQYF
CDR3 DNA: TGTGCCAGCAGCTTCTCCGGGACAGGCTCCTACGAGCAGTACTTC

V gene: TRBV12-3/TRBV12-4
clone size: NA
D gene: NA
J gene: TRBJ1-5
CDR3 protein: CASTPGRGAQHF
CDR3 DNA: TGTGCCAGCACTCCTGGGCGGGGGGCCCAGCATTTT

V gene: TRBV15
clone size: NA
D gene: NA
J gene: TRBJ2-6
CDR3 protein: CATRRGLGSGANVLTF
CDR3 DNA: TGTGCCACCAGGCGGGGGCTCGGGTCTGGGGCCAACGTCCTGACTTTC

V gene: TRBV7-8
clone size: NA
D gene: NA
J gene: TRBJ1-2
CDR3 protein: CASSLAGVKGYTF
CDR3 DNA: TGTGCCAGCAGCTTAGCAGGAGTAAAGGGCTACACCTTC

V gene: TRBV5-1
clone size: NA
D gene: NA
J gene: TRBJ2-1
CDR3 protein: CASGESAYNEQFF
CDR3 DNA: TGCGCCAGCGGGGAGAGCGCCTACAATGAGCAGTTCTTC

V gene: TRBV7-9
clone size: once
D gene: NA
J gene: TRBJ2-5
CDR3 protein: CASSYKQGGGETQYF
CDR3 DNA: TGTGCCAGCAGTTATAAACAGGGAGGGGGAGAGACCCAGTACTTC

V gene: TRBV19
clone size: once
D gene: NA
J gene: TRBJ2-5
CDR3 protein: CASSMRQKQETQYF
CDR3 DNA: TGTGCCAGTAGTATGAGGCAGAAACAAGAGACCCAGTACTTC

V gene: TRBV5-5
clone size: NA
D gene: TRBD1
J gene: TRBJ1-5
CDR3 protein: CASSLFVMDRLPRAQHF
CDR3 DNA: TGTGCCAGCAGCTTGTTCGTGATGGACAGGCTCCCAAGGGCCCAGCATTTT

V gene: TRBV30
clone size: NA
D gene: NA
J gene: TRBJ1-2
CDR3 protein: CAWSPQSLRGYGYTF
CDR3 DNA: TGTGCCTGGAGTCCTCAGTCCTTAAGGGGATATGGCTACACCTTC

V gene: TRBV7-9
clone size: NA
D gene: TRBD1
J gene: TRBJ2-7
CDR3 protein: CASRSGQMYEQYF
CDR3 DNA: TGTGCCAGCAGGTCGGGACAGATGTACGAGCAGTACTTC

V gene: TRBV5-1
clone size: few
D gene: NA
J gene: TRBJ1-6
CDR3 protein: CASSFSGPNSPLHF
CDR3 DNA: TGCGCCAGCAGCTTTAGCGGTCCTAATTCACCCCTCCACTTT

V gene: TRBV6-4
clone size: NA
D gene: NA
J gene: TRBJ2-2
CDR3 protein: CASSKQGDGELFF
CDR3 DNA: TGTGCCAGCAGTAAACAGGGCGACGGGGAGCTGTTTTTT